One and the same sample provided the 9 T cell receptor gamma chains below, sequenced in a study of Vδ1+ human thymocytes. General study findings and limits: Highly polyclonal TRG and TRD repertoires with Gaussian CDR3 length distributions appeared in thymus.

These TCRs are of unknown antigen specificity. RNA was extracted from the cells and then reverse transcribed. Multiplex PCR used pooled V-gene forward primers and a constant-region reverse primer to amplify CDR3s. TCRdb ran CATT on the multiplex PCR reads. In the table there are tens of thousands of gamma-chain clones, 20% to 25% of which are singletons. The sample was Vdelta1+ gamma-delta thymocytes from the thymus. Documented subset: FACS-sorted CD3+ TCRalphabeta- TCRVdelta1+ TCRVdelta2- thymocytes. Source of these receptors: a girl less than two years old who had congenital heart surgery.

The J gene is TRGJ1 or TRGJ2, the V gene TRGV2. J lost 7 bases, V lost 2 bases, and 8 bases had no gene match. The CDR3 is 13 amino acids. From germline, CDR1 is EGSNGY and CDR2 YDSYNSKV. CDR3 sequence: CATWDDPSYKKLF. CDR3 coding DNA: TGTGCCACCTGGGACGACCCCTCCTATAAGAAACTCTTT.

This clone occurred a few times. The chain couples TRGV4 to TRGJ1 or TRGJ2. Germline loops: CDR1 EGSTGY, CDR2 YDSYTSSV. The length of the CDR3 is 14 residues. After removal of 1 base from V and 7 bases from J, the junction contained 10 bases not matched to a gene. CDR3 sequence reads: CATWDGLTQYKKLF. CDR3 sequence (DNA): TGTGCCACCTGGGATGGCCTAACACAGTATAAGAAACTCTTT.

A note on this clone: A read error may explain this, as a much larger clone is one base away. V gene TRGV9 combines with J gene TRGJ1 or TRGJ2. The CDR3 spans 10 residues. Germline loops: CDR1 GITISATS, CDR2 ISYDGTV (reference sequence). The J segment lost 8 bases and the V segment lost 3 bases, leaving 1 base of the junction unmatched. The CDR3 sequence: CALWEHKKLF. Written as DNA, the CDR3 is TGTGCCTTGTGGGAGCATAAGAAACTCTTT.

This clone was seen more than once but under ten times. This may be a read error, as it is one base from a much larger clone. J is TRGJ1 or TRGJ2 and V is TRGV3. This CDR3 is 11 amino acids long. CDR1 is VTNTFY, CDR2 YDVSTARD, per germline (reference sequence). J gave up 5 bases and V 5 bases, and 3 bases lay outside the gene matches. In DNA form, the CDR3 reads TGTGCCACCTGGGGCCATTATAAGAAACTCTTT. Translation gives CATWGHYKKLF.

This clone was picked up a small number of times. The genes are TRGV2 and TRGJ1 or TRGJ2. The CDR3 has 10 amino acids. CDR1 and CDR2 from the germline V gene are EGSNGY and YDSYNSKV. After removal of 0 bases from V and 12 bases from J, the junction contained 2 bases not matched to a gene. The CDR3 DNA is TGTGCCACCTGGGACGGGTCGAAACTCTTT. Its protein is CATWDGSKLF.

As regards this clone: Relative to the germline gene, one junction end is altered; a read error may explain this. Different DNA sequences within this sample yield the same CDR3. The V call is TRGV9, the J call TRGJP. The CDR3 covers 16 residues. Germline CDR1 and CDR2: GITISATS and ISYDGTV (reference sequence). CDR3 DNA sequence: TGTGCCTTGTGGGAGGTGAAAGAGTTGGGTAAAAAAATCAAGGTATTT. Translated: CALWEVKELGKKIKVF.

This chain uses TRGV5 with TRGJP2. V was pared by 0 bases and J by 1 base, with 8 bases of the junction left unmatched. Germline CDR1 and CDR2: VINAFY and YDVSNSKD. The CDR3 consists of 17 residues. The CDR3 sequence is CATWDRPGGSSDWIKTF. The DNA of the CDR3 is TGTGCCACCTGGGACAGGCCCGGTGGTAGTAGTGATTGGATCAAGACGTTT.

The rearrangement links TRGV2 to TRGJP1. Germline V gene sequence: CDR1 EGSNGY, CDR2 YDSYNSKV. This CDR3 has 14 amino acids. The J segment lost 5 bases and the V segment lost 2 bases, leaving 5 bases of the junction unmatched. CDR3 DNA sequence: TGTGCCACCTGGGACGAGATTACTGGTTGGTTCAAGATATTT. Translating it yields CATWDEITGWFKIF.

This clone turned up a few times. The J gene is TRGJ1 or TRGJ2, the V gene TRGV9. The V and J ends lost 8 bases and 2 bases, in that order; junction bases with no gene match: 6. Looked up from germline, CDR1 is GITISATS and CDR2 is ISYDGTV (reference sequence). The CDR3 is 12 amino acids. The CDR3 spells CALYSDYYKKLF. For the CDR3, the DNA is TGTGCCTTGTACTCCGATTATTATAAGAAACTCTTT.